This T cell receptor (beta chain) was sequenced for a study of T cell changes during pregnancy in multiple sclerosis. This CDR3 spans 18 amino acids. CDR1 is MDHEN and CDR2 is SYDVKM in the germline V gene. With 5 bases clipped from V and 9 bases from J, the junction kept 15 bases outside the gene matches. Here immunoSEQ multiplex PCR was the method, and the copy in TCRdb shows in-frame clones only, minus some. The sample lists about 24,000 clones, around 87% occurring once. The source material was CD4+ T cells from peripheral blood mononuclear cells, sampled in the second trimester of pregnancy. This TCR was sampled from a female donor in good health, enrolled as a control in a pregnancy study. The genes are TRBV28 and TRBJ1-6; 11 nucleotides line up with TRBD1. CDR3 amino acids: CASSPGRPWTGGVSPLHF. The CDR3 nucleotides are TGTGCCAGCAGTCCCGGCCGGCCCTGGACAGGGGGCGTTTCACCCCTCCACTTT.